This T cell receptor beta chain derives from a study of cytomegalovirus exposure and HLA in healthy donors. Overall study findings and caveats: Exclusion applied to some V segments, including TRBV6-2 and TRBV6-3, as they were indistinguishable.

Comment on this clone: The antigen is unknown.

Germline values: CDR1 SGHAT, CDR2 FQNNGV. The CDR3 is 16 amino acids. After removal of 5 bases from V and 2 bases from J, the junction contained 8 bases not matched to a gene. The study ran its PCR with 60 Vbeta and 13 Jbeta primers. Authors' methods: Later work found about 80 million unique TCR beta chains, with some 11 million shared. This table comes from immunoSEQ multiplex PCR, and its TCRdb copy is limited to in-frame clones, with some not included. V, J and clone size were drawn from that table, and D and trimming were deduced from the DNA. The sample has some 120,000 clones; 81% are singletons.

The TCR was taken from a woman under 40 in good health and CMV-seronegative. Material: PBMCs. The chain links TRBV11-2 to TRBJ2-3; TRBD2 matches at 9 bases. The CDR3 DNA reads TGTGCCAGCAGCCTTGGGACTAGCCGCTACACAGATACGCAGTATTTT. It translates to CASSLGTSRYTDTQYF.